The clone carrying this T cell receptor (beta chain) showed up just a few times. Its matching antigen is unknown. The data are from a study of cytotoxic CD8 clonotypes in ibrutinib-treated CLL. Study-level information: After a median of around six years, about 14 patients stayed remitted and around twelve progressed; responses had been partial in some 25 and complete in 2. Broader study findings: The study found public clonotypes uncommon, contracting or stable on treatment. Baseline values of clonality outstripped age-matched healthy donors and followed circulating CD8+ T-cell counts.

PBMCs were cryopreserved, and 1.5 to 2.5 micrograms of genomic DNA from them went into TCR beta libraries. Germline V gene data show CDR1 as SNHLY and CDR2 as FYNNEI. The CDR3 is 14 amino acids. The ends were cut back, 7 bases at V and 4 bases at J, with 11 bases in the middle. Here immunoSEQ multiplex PCR was the method, and the copy in TCRdb shows in-frame clones only, minus some. This table holds about 160,000 clones, approximately 80% found once. This rearrangement joins TRBV2 to TRBJ2-6; the D gene is possibly TRBD1 (6 bases). This specimen consisted of PBMCs, obtained after 24 months of ibrutinib treatment. This sequence originates from a human donor with chronic lymphocytic leukemia. CDR3 nucleotides: TGTGCCAGCAACGGACAGACAGGGGCCAACGTCCTGACTTTC. Its translation: CASNGQTGANVLTF.